These 27 T cell receptor beta chains were all obtained from the same sample, sequenced in a study of cytomegalovirus exposure and HLA in healthy donors. Researchers ran the PCR with 60 Vbeta and 13 Jbeta primers. Here immunoSEQ multiplex PCR was the method, and the copy in TCRdb shows in-frame clones only, minus some. The table has approximately 100,000 clones, approximately 89% seen once. The sample taken for sequencing was PBMCs. Receptor source: a man aged 25 to 40 in good health and CMV-seronegative.

The gene calls are TRBV4-3 and TRBJ2-3, with 9 bases matching TRBD2. Germline V gene data show CDR1 as LGHNA and CDR2 as YSLEER. V lost 4 bases to trimming and J lost 0 bases; unmatched junction nucleotides: 2. The CDR3 has 15 amino acids. The CDR3 DNA reads as TGCGCCAGCAGCCCTAGCGGGACTAGCACAGATACGCAGTATTTT. It yields the protein CASSPSGTSTDTQYF.

The rearrangement uses TRBV5-1 and TRBJ2-7; D is perhaps TRBD1 (7 bases). Per germline, CDR1 SGHRS and CDR2 YFSETQ. Trimming took 2 bases from V and 4 from J, leaving 19 bases between them. CDR3 size: 16 residues. The CDR3 DNA sequence: TGCGCCAGCAGCTTTTCGGGGGACAGAGGGGAGTACGAGCAGTACTTC. As protein: CASSFSGDRGEYEQYF.

CDR3 coding DNA: TGCGCCAGCAGCCCGCAGGGGGCCACTAATGAAAAACTGTTTTTT. This encodes CASSPQGATNEKLFF. The chain uses TRBV5-1 and TRBJ1-4, with 8 bases identical to TRBD1. V trimming: 4 bases; J trimming: 2 bases; junction bases outside the gene matches: 4. Germline lookup yields CDR1 SGHRS and CDR2 YFSETQ. The CDR3 runs to 15 residues.

The chain employs TRBV2 and TRBJ2-5, with D perhaps TRBD1 (6 bases). V gave up 8 bases and J gave up 2 bases, with 12 bases separating them. The CDR3 runs to 13 residues. The germline gives CDR1 SNHLY, CDR2 FYNNEI. CDR3 DNA sequence: TGTGCCAGCGACCAGACAGGTCAAGAGACCCAGTACTTC. As protein: CASDQTGQETQYF.

This chain links TRBV5-1 with TRBJ2-1, with D uncertain. Germline lookup yields CDR1 SGHRS and CDR2 YFSETQ. The CDR3 is 13 amino acids. V lost 4 bases to trimming and J lost 8 bases, with 13 bases between them. The CDR3 protein is CASSLGSLDEQFF. The CDR3 DNA reads as TGCGCCAGCAGCCTCGGGTCCTTGGATGAGCAGTTCTTC.

The chain links TRBV4-2 to TRBJ2-7, with 9 bases matching TRBD2. Germline lookup yields CDR1 LGHNA and CDR2 YNFKEQ. The V segment lost 0 bases and the J segment 0 bases; nucleotides outside the gene matches: 0. The CDR3 is 15 residues long. The CDR3 spells CASSQETSGSYEQYF. The CDR3 bases are TGTGCCAGCAGCCAAGAGACTAGCGGCTCCTACGAGCAGTACTTC.

This rearrangement joins TRBV6-5 to TRBJ2-5, with D maybe TRBD2 (5 bases). Germline assignment: CDR1 MNHEY and CDR2 SVGAGI. CDR3 length: 15 amino acids. The germline V and J ends were trimmed by 6 bases and 1 base, with 15 bases remaining between them. DNA for the CDR3: TGTGCCAGCAGGCCCCTCGCAGCGGCCCAAGAGACCCAGTACTTC. This translates into CASRPLAAAQETQYF.

The chain links TRBV6-1 to TRBJ1-6; a weak D match, TRBD1 (5 bases). The germline V and J ends were trimmed by 3 bases and 6 bases, with 12 bases remaining between them. CDR1 and CDR2 (germline): MNHNS, SASEGT. This CDR3 has 15 residues. Here the CDR3 reads CASSESGLGNSPLHF. CDR3 sequence (DNA): TGTGCCAGCAGTGAGTCAGGGCTGGGTAATTCACCCCTCCACTTT.

The chain combines TRBV19 with TRBJ2-3; 8 nucleotides match TRBD2. The CDR3 consists of 15 residues. V gave up 5 bases and J gave up 4 bases; unmatched junction bases: 8. Germline assignment: CDR1 LNHDA and CDR2 SQIVND (reference sequence). DNA of the CDR3: TGTGCCAGTAGTGGAGGGACTAGTAGGCCAGATACGCAGTATTTT. Amino acids: CASSGGTSRPDTQYF.

The genes are TRBV27 and TRBJ2-2; D not resolved. The germline V gene has CDR1 MNHEY and CDR2 SMNVEV (reference sequence). With 1 base removed from V and 0 bases from J, the gap between germline ends came to 9 bases. The CDR3 has 16 residues. CDR3 nucleotide sequence: TGTGCCAGCAGTTTATTCCCAGGTTCGAACACCGGGGAGCTGTTTTTT. It specifies CASSLFPGSNTGELFF.

V and J are TRBV18 and TRBJ2-6; D is unclear. CDR3 length equals 15 residues. The germline V gene has CDR1 KGHSH and CDR2 LQKENI. Deletions cut 3 bases from V and 3 bases from J, with 9 bases between. The DNA for the CDR3 is TGTGCCAGCTCACCTTCCCAGATTGGGGCCAACGTCCTGACTTTC. Its protein is CASSPSQIGANVLTF. The full variable domain, with the rest looked up from reference TRBV18 and TRBJ2-6, is NAGVMQNPRHLVRRRGQEARLRCSPMKGHSHVYWYRQLPEEGLKFMVYLQKENIIDESGMPKERFSAEFPKEGPSILRIQQVVRGDSAAYFCASSPSQIGANVLTFGAGSRLTVL.

This clone has more than one count but fewer than ten. This rearrangement joins TRBV6-6 to TRBJ1-2, with 9 bases fitting TRBD1. Germline CDR1 and CDR2: MNHNY and SVGAGI (reference sequence). This CDR3 comprises 12 residues. V shed 5 bases and J 8 bases; nucleotides not matched to a gene: 3. The chain's CDR3 is CASSQGQGGYTF. In DNA, the CDR3 is TGTGCCAGCAGTCAAGGACAGGGGGGCTACACCTTC.

The rearrangement uses TRBV7-2 and TRBJ2-7; D ambiguous. Trimming stripped 3 bases from V and 1 base from J, with 7 bases between. This CDR3 contains 13 residues. Germline lookup yields CDR1 SGHTA and CDR2 FQGNSA. The chain's CDR3 is CASSLSGSYEQYF. CDR3 nucleotide sequence: TGTGCCAGCAGCTTGTCAGGTTCCTACGAGCAGTACTTC. Drawing the rest from reference TRBV7-2 and TRBJ2-7, the complete variable domain is GAGVSQSPSNKVTEKGKDVELRCDPISGHTALYWYRQSLGQGLEFLIYFQGNSAPDKSGLPSDRFSAERTGGSVSTLTIQRTQQEDSAVYLCASSLSGSYEQYFGPGTRLTVT.

The chain recombines TRBV20-1 with TRBJ1-1; maybe TRBD1 (5 bases). Germline-derived CDR1 and CDR2 are DFQATT and SNEGSKA (reference sequence). The length of the CDR3 is 11 residues. V lost 1 base, J lost 11 bases, and 11 bases lay in between. The CDR3 region is CSARADREAFF. CDR3 bases: TGCAGTGCTAGAGCCGACAGAGAGGCTTTCTTT.

About this clone itself: A junction end diverges from the germline sequence, so it may reflect a read error. The chain uses TRBV9 and TRBJ2-3, with TRBD2 matching 11 bases. This CDR3 contains 12 residues. Germline CDR1 and CDR2: SGDLS and YYNGEE. CDR3 loop: CASSAPGLAVGF. The CDR3 DNA reads as TGTGCCAGCAGCGCCCCGGGACTAGCGGTTGGTTTT.

The CDR3 spells CASSPGGQGFYEQYF. As DNA, the CDR3 is TGTGCCAGCAGCCCCGGGGGACAGGGGTTCTACGAGCAGTACTTC. The chain links TRBV28 to TRBJ2-7; 10 nucleotides agree with TRBD1. The CDR3 length is 15 residues. V was pared by 6 bases and J by 3 bases, with 8 bases of the junction left unmatched. Germline loops: CDR1 MDHEN, CDR2 SYDVKM. Full variable domain (remainder filled in from reference TRBV28 and TRBJ2-7): DVKVTQSSRYLVKRTGEKVFLECVQDMDHENMFWYRQDPGLGLRLIYFSYDVKMKEKGDIPEGYSVSREKKERFSLILESASTNQTSMYLCASSPGGQGFYEQYFGPGTRLTVT.

V and J are TRBV7-3 and TRBJ2-1; 11 bases match TRBD2. With V trimmed by 5 bases and J by 7 bases, 4 bases remained unmatched. CDR3 length: 14 amino acids. The germline gives CDR1 SGHTA, CDR2 FQGTGA. DNA of the CDR3: TGTGCCAGCAGCATACTAGCGGGGGATAATGAGCAGTTCTTC. Its protein product is CASSILAGDNEQFF.

This clone was picked up one time. The chain employs TRBV2 and TRBJ1-3, with 7 bases matching TRBD1. The V segment lost 6 bases and the J segment 2 bases; nucleotides outside the gene matches: 4. Germline V lookup: CDR1 SNHLY, CDR2 FYNNEI. CDR3 size: 14 residues. CDR3 DNA: TGTGCCAGCAGGCCACAGGGGCCTGGAAACACCATATATTTT. This sequence encodes CASRPQGPGNTIYF.

V usage is TRBV5-4 and J usage is TRBJ1-1; 8 bases map to TRBD1. CDR1 is SGHNT, CDR2 YYREEE, per germline (reference sequence). The CDR3 contains 14 residues. J gave up 4 bases and V 2 bases, and 4 bases lay outside the gene matches. CDR3: CASSLAGQATEAFF. In nucleotides, the CDR3 is TGTGCCAGCAGCTTAGCGGGACAGGCCACTGAAGCTTTCTTT.

This clone was recorded once. V is TRBV7-8 and J is TRBJ1-2; perhaps TRBD1 as D (5 bases). CDR3 length equals 15 residues. Per germline, CDR1 SGHVS and CDR2 FQNEAQ. Deletions cut 1 base from V and 7 bases from J, with 16 bases between. CDR3 coding DNA: TGTGCCAGCAGCTTAGTGCGGGGGGAGCGTAGTGGCTACACCTTC. Translation gives CASSLVRGERSGYTF.

The CDR3 DNA follows: TGTGCCAGCAGCTTGGGGGGCATCCCACGCTACGGCTACACCTTC. Its translation is CASSLGGIPRYGYTF. The rearrangement links TRBV5-6 to TRBJ1-2; maybe TRBD1 (5 bases). The germline V gene has CDR1 SGHDT and CDR2 YYEEEE. V was pared by 0 bases and J by 8 bases, with 17 bases between. This CDR3 is 15 amino acids long. The full variable domain, its missing parts supplied by reference TRBV5-6 and TRBJ1-2, is DAGVTQSPTHLIKTRGQQVTLRCSPKSGHDTVSWYQQALGQGPQFIFQYYEEEERQRGNFPDRFSGHQFPNYSSELNVNALLLGDSALYLCASSLGGIPRYGYTFGSGTRLTVV.

This chain uses TRBV2 with TRBJ2-3; 8 bases line up with TRBD2. The CDR3 consists of 16 residues. V trimming: 0 bases; J trimming: 4 bases; junction bases outside the gene matches: 6. CDR1 and CDR2 (germline): SNHLY, FYNNEI. CDR3 in DNA: TGTGCCAGCAGTGAAGCGCGGGCGGGGGGAGCAGATACGCAGTATTTT. Protein product: CASSEARAGGADTQYF.

This clone has just a few counts. The chain uses TRBV4-1 and TRBJ1-5; a weak D match, TRBD1 (6 bases). Germline V gene lookup returns CDR1 MGHRA and CDR2 YSYEKL. The CDR3 runs to 17 residues. Trimming pared 3 bases from V and 4 bases from J, leaving 19 bases between. Here the CDR3 DNA reads TGCGCCAGCAGCCAGGGGCCCGGACAGAAGAGAAATCAGCCCCAGCATTTT. Residues: CASSQGPGQKRNQPQHF.

The chain employs TRBV7-9 and TRBJ2-1, with 8 nucleotides matching TRBD1. The CDR3 has 18 residues. The junction had 26 bases not matched to a gene; V was cut back by 5 bases and J by 14 bases. Germline V gene lookup returns CDR1 SEHNR and CDR2 FQNEAQ (reference sequence). The CDR3 loop reads CASSPINFRGRGLILKFF. Here the CDR3 DNA reads TGTGCCAGCAGCCCAATAAATTTCAGGGGGCGCGGGTTGATCTTGAAGTTCTTC. The full variable domain, its missing parts supplied by reference TRBV7-9 and TRBJ2-1, is DTGVSQNPRHKITKRGQNVTFRCDPISEHNRLYWYRQTLGQGPEFLTYFQNEAQLEKSRLLSDRFSAERPKGSFSTLEIQRTEQGDSAMYLCASSPINFRGRGLILKFFGPGTRLTVL.

V gene TRBV28 combines with J gene TRBJ1-2; 9 positions match TRBD1. This CDR3 is 13 amino acids long. J was trimmed by 8 bases and V by 6 bases; bases with no gene match: 7. Germline V gene sequence: CDR1 MDHEN, CDR2 SYDVKM. CDR3 sequence (DNA): TGTGCCAGCAGGACAACAGGGGGCGGGGGCTACACCTTC. This translates into CASRTTGGGGYTF.

As DNA, the CDR3 is TGTGCCAGCAGTCCTCCTAGCGGGAGTTACGAGCAGTACTTC. Residues: CASSPPSGSYEQYF. The J gene is TRBJ2-7, the V gene TRBV27; the match to TRBD2 covers 10 bases. The J segment lost 4 bases and the V segment lost 5 bases, leaving 5 bases of the junction unmatched. Germline V gene sequence: CDR1 MNHEY, CDR2 SMNVEV (reference sequence). The CDR3 loop spans 14 amino acids.

This chain connects TRBV7-9 to TRBJ2-3, with TRBD2 as a possible D gene (6 bases). The CDR3 consists of 16 residues. The V gene lost 1 base and the J gene lost 0 bases, with 11 bases spanning the gap. The germline V gene encodes CDR1 SEHNR and CDR2 FQNEAQ (reference sequence). DNA for the CDR3: TGTGCCAGCAGCTTAGAGGCGGGGACTAGCACAGATACGCAGTATTTT. Its protein is CASSLEAGTSTDTQYF.